One sample yielded the 25 T cell receptor beta chains listed below, sequenced in a study of blood T cell repertoires in COVID-19. Only in-frame clones appear in the TCRdb table, and some are missing; sequencing was by immunoSEQ multiplex PCR. The repertoire holds around 300,000 clones, with around 88% as singletons. Material for sequencing was PBMCs or T cells enriched from blood (not recorded which). These receptors all come from a woman between 40 and 55 years old who had recovered from COVID-19.

The rearrangement joins TRBV4-2 to TRBJ2-1; 10 nucleotides agree with TRBD2. CDR1 and CDR2 from the germline V gene are LGHNA and YNFKEQ. Trimming cost V 1 base and J 9 bases; bases outside gene matches: 6. The CDR3 extends over 15 amino acids. The CDR3 here is CASSQGASGRIEQFF. The CDR3 bases are TGTGCCAGCAGCCAAGGGGCTAGCGGGAGAATTGAGCAGTTCTTC.

The chain links TRBV12-3 or TRBV12-4 to TRBJ1-2; D uncertain. Between the trimmed V and J ends, which lost 6 bases and 3 bases, there was a span of 11 bases. This CDR3 contains 13 residues. The CDR3 is CASSMSPDYGYTF. For the CDR3, the DNA is TGTGCCAGCAGCATGTCTCCGGACTATGGCTACACCTTC.

The J gene is TRBJ2-5, the V gene TRBV29-1; D possibly corresponds to TRBD1 (6 bases). Trimming pared 6 bases from V and 5 bases from J, leaving 19 bases between. Germline loops: CDR1 SQVTM, CDR2 ANQGSEA. This CDR3 spans 14 amino acids. CDR3 residues: CSVRSRTVRETQYF. CDR3 nucleotide sequence: TGCAGCGTCCGGAGCCGGACAGTACGCGAGACCCAGTACTTC.

The V gene is TRBV5-1, the J gene TRBJ2-5, with no clear D. CDR3 size: 13 residues. Germline-derived CDR1 and CDR2 are SGHRS and YFSETQ. V dropped 5 bases and J dropped 1 base, with 9 bases sitting between them. The CDR3 DNA reads TGCGCCAGCAGTCGGAGTTTCCAAGAGACCCAGTACTTC. Its translation: CASSRSFQETQYF. Based on the CDR3 plus reference TRBV5-1 and TRBJ2-5, the full variable domain is KAGVTQTPRYLIKTRGQQVTLSCSPISGHRSVSWYQQTPGQGLQFLFEYFSETQRNKGNFPGRFSGRQFSNSRSEMNVSTLELGDSALYLCASSRSFQETQYFGPGTRLLVL.

The J gene is TRBJ2-3, the V gene TRBV28; 8 nucleotides align to TRBD2. Germline CDR1 and CDR2: MDHEN and SYDVKM. The CDR3 consists of 17 residues. The J segment lost 2 bases and the V segment lost 1 base, leaving 8 bases of the junction unmatched. The DNA for the CDR3 is TGTGCCAGCAGTTTATCGACCAGCGGGAGTCTCACAGATACGCAGTATTTT. Amino acids: CASSLSTSGSLTDTQYF.

Regarding this clone: Germline is not matched at one junction end, which may reflect a read error. V usage is TRBV2 and J usage is TRBJ2-1; possibly TRBD2 for D (6 bases). The CDR3 runs 16 residues. Germline CDR1 reads SNHLY; CDR2 reads FYNNEI. In nucleotides, the CDR3 is TGTGCCAGCAGCGGAGGAGGGCCTCTCTCCGACAATGAGCAGTTCTTC. It yields the protein CASSGGGPLSDNEQFF.

This clone was observed a few times. The chain combines TRBV28 with TRBJ2-1; weak D call: TRBD1 (6 bases). This CDR3 contains 12 residues. Germline lookup yields CDR1 MDHEN and CDR2 SYDVKM. With 6 bases removed from V and 3 bases from J, the gap between germline ends came to 6 bases. This chain's CDR3 is CASRQGYNEQFF. DNA for the CDR3: TGTGCCAGCAGACAGGGCTACAATGAGCAGTTCTTC.

The V call is TRBV5-6, the J call TRBJ2-5, with 8 positions matching TRBD1. J lost 2 bases, V lost 1 base, and 7 bases had no gene match. There are 16 residues in the CDR3. Germline V gene sequence: CDR1 SGHDT, CDR2 YYEEEE. CDR3 loop: CASSLLRTGRQETQYF. In nucleotides, the CDR3 is TGTGCCAGCAGCTTGTTAAGGACAGGGAGACAAGAGACCCAGTACTTC.

This chain uses TRBV7-2 with TRBJ1-5; 8 bases match TRBD1. Per germline, CDR1 SGHTA and CDR2 FQGNSA. J gave up 1 base and V 5 bases, and 4 bases lay outside the gene matches. This CDR3 has 15 residues. CDR3 DNA sequence: TGTGCCAGCAGCGTAGGGACAGGCAGCAATCAGCCCCAGCATTTT. Amino acid sequence: CASSVGTGSNQPQHF.

In this sample, this clone turned up once. J is TRBJ1-4 and V is TRBV4-3; 9 bases match TRBD1. This CDR3 region has 16 residues. V gave up 2 bases and J gave up 7 bases; unmatched junction bases: 8. Per germline, CDR1 LGHNA and CDR2 YSLEER. CDR3 sequence: CASSQLPGQGSEKLFF. The DNA of the CDR3 is TGCGCCAGCAGCCAACTCCCGGGACAGGGTTCTGAAAAACTGTTTTTT.

The chain is built from TRBV28 and TRBJ1-1, with D possibly matching TRBD1 (5 bases). Trimming pared 7 bases from V and 1 base from J, leaving 22 bases between. The CDR3 length is 17 residues. Germline V lookup: CDR1 MDHEN, CDR2 SYDVKM. CDR3 nucleotides: TGTGCCAGCACTGCTGCGGCCGCAGGGACTAGGAACACTGAAGCTTTCTTT. This sequence encodes CASTAAAAGTRNTEAFF.

The chain employs TRBV19 and TRBJ2-3; 8 bases line up with TRBD1. J lost 0 bases, V lost 4 bases, and 6 bases had no gene match. Germline CDR1 and CDR2: LNHDA and SQIVND (reference sequence). The CDR3 sequence is 16 residues long. The CDR3 reads CASSKDRVTSTDTQYF. The CDR3 nucleotides are TGTGCCAGTAGTAAGGACAGGGTGACTAGCACAGATACGCAGTATTTT. The full variable domain, completed using reference TRBV19 and TRBJ2-3, is DGGITQSPKYLFRKEGQNVTLSCEQNLNHDAMYWYRQDPGQGLRLIYYSQIVNDFQKGDIAEGYSVSREKKESFPLTVTSAQKNPTAFYLCASSKDRVTSTDTQYFGPGTRLTVL.

The V call is TRBV7-8, the J call TRBJ2-7; TRBD2 aligns across 13 bases. Germline V gene data show CDR1 as SGHVS and CDR2 as FQNEAQ. Germline trimming cut 6 bases from V and 6 bases from J; bases unmatched to any gene: 5. CDR3 length: 14 residues. The chain's CDR3 is CASRRLAGGGEQYF. The CDR3 DNA reads TGTGCCAGCAGAAGACTAGCGGGAGGTGGCGAGCAGTACTTC.

The J gene is TRBJ2-7, the V gene TRBV18, with 9 bases aligning to TRBD1. Germline trimming cut 3 bases from V and 3 bases from J; bases unmatched to any gene: 6. The CDR3 contains 15 residues. Per germline, CDR1 KGHSH and CDR2 LQKENI. The chain's CDR3 is CASSPYRDRDYEQYF. Written as DNA, the CDR3 is TGTGCCAGCTCACCTTACCGGGACAGGGACTACGAGCAGTACTTC.

CDR3 DNA: TGTGCCAGCAGTTTCGCGGGGAGGGCCCGTTCCGGGGAGCTGTTTTTT. Translation gives CASSFAGRARSGELFF. The rearrangement uses TRBV28 and TRBJ2-2; TRBD2 aligns across 7 bases. The CDR3 consists of 16 residues. With V trimmed by 3 bases and J by 6 bases, 10 bases remained unmatched. Germline CDR1 and CDR2: MDHEN and SYDVKM.

This chain joins TRBV27 and TRBJ2-3; 8 bases fit TRBD2. The CDR3 has 16 amino acids. The germline gives CDR1 MNHEY, CDR2 SMNVEV (reference sequence). Germline trimming cut 3 bases from V and 5 bases from J; bases unmatched to any gene: 10. This CDR3 reads CASSFAGRAEVDTQYF. In nucleotides, the CDR3 is TGTGCCAGCAGTTTTGCCGGGAGGGCCGAAGTAGATACGCAGTATTTT.

The DNA for the CDR3 is TGTGCCATCAGTGCGCAGATGGAGGGCAATCAGCCCCAGCATTTT. It yields the protein CAISAQMEGNQPQHF. V and J are TRBV10-3 and TRBJ1-5; D unclear. Trimming removed 4 bases from V and 2 bases from J, with 12 bases in between. The CDR3 spans 15 residues. CDR1 and CDR2 (germline): ENHRY, SYGVKD.

The CDR3 nucleotides read TGTGCCAGCTCACCGGGACTAGCGGGGGACAATGAGCAGTTCTTC. Amino acids: CASSPGLAGDNEQFF. This chain links TRBV18 with TRBJ2-1; 14 bases match TRBD2. This CDR3 has 15 residues. Trimming cost V 3 bases and J 5 bases; bases outside gene matches: 0. Germline CDR1 KGHSH, CDR2 LQKENI.

V is TRBV19 and J is TRBJ2-5; D ambiguous. The CDR3 extends over 16 amino acids. CDR1 and CDR2 from the germline V gene are LNHDA and SQIVND (reference sequence). Trimming took 7 bases from V and 3 from J, leaving 21 bases between them. The DNA of the CDR3 is TGTGCCAGTACCCCGAGGCGGAGTAGCCAAAAAGAGACCCAGTACTTC. Translation: CASTPRRSSQKETQYF.

The J gene is TRBJ1-2, the V gene TRBV19, with TRBD1 as a possible D gene (5 bases). The CDR3 runs 15 residues. Germline CDR1 reads LNHDA; CDR2 reads SQIVND (reference sequence). Trimming shortened V by 4 bases and J by 0 bases, and 12 bases separated the two germline ends. CDR3 in amino acids: CASSRGREANYGYTF. CDR3 bases: TGTGCCAGTAGTAGGGGACGGGAGGCTAACTATGGCTACACCTTC.

V usage is TRBV4-3 and J usage is TRBJ2-7; 8 nucleotides agree with TRBD2. The CDR3 sequence is 14 residues long. Germline CDR1 is LGHNA and CDR2 is YSLEER. J was trimmed by 3 bases and V by 2 bases; bases with no gene match: 3. The CDR3 DNA follows: TGCGCCAGCAGCCAATTTGCGGGAGGCTACGAGCAGTACTTC. Amino acids: CASSQFAGGYEQYF.

The gene calls are TRBV19 and TRBJ1-2; possible D gene TRBD1, 6 bases. CDR1 is LNHDA, CDR2 SQIVND, per germline (reference sequence). The CDR3 is 17 residues long. V lost 6 bases and J lost 0, with 20 bases in between. CDR3 sequence: CASSHRRTAQANYGYTF. CDR3 bases: TGTGCCAGTAGCCACCGGAGGACAGCCCAAGCTAACTATGGCTACACCTTC. Drawing the rest from reference TRBV19 and TRBJ1-2, the complete variable domain is DGGITQSPKYLFRKEGQNVTLSCEQNLNHDAMYWYRQDPGQGLRLIYYSQIVNDFQKGDIAEGYSVSREKKESFPLTVTSAQKNPTAFYLCASSHRRTAQANYGYTFGSGTRLTVV.

This rearrangement joins TRBV20-1 to TRBJ1-3; D is unresolved. The CDR3 has 12 amino acids. Germline V gene sequence: CDR1 DFQATT, CDR2 SNEGSKA (reference sequence). The V end was cut by 3 bases, the J end by 3 bases, with 6 bases between. The CDR3 DNA reads as TGCAGTGCTAGTTCGGGTGGAAACACCATATATTTT. Translation gives CSASSGGNTIYF.

The chain employs TRBV27 and TRBJ1-2; D gene unclear. V lost 3 bases to trimming and J lost 8 bases, with 16 bases between them. The germline V gene encodes CDR1 MNHEY and CDR2 SMNVEV (reference sequence). The CDR3 has 14 amino acids. The CDR3 coding sequence is TGTGCCAGCAGTTTGAGTGGGAGCGGTCCCGGCTACACCTTC. This translates into CASSLSGSGPGYTF.

The gene calls are TRBV15 and TRBJ2-3, with D perhaps TRBD2 (6 bases). The V gene's germline CDR1 is LNHNV and CDR2 YYDKDF (reference sequence). The CDR3 covers 15 residues. V shed 3 bases and J shed 1 base, with 11 bases lying between them. The CDR3 region is CATSSGSWGTDTQYF. The CDR3 DNA reads as TGTGCCACCAGCAGCGGGAGTTGGGGCACAGATACGCAGTATTTT.